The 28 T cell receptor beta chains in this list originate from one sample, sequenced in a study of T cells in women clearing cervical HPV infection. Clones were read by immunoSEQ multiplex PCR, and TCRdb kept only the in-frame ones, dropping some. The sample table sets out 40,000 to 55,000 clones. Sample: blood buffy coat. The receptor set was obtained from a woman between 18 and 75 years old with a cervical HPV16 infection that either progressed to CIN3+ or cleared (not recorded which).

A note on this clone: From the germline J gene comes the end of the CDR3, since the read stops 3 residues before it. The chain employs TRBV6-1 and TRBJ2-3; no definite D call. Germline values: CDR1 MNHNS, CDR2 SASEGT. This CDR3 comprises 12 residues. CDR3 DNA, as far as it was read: TGTGCCAGCAGTGAACAACAAGAGACG. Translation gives CASSEQQET. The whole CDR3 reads CASSEQQETQYF.

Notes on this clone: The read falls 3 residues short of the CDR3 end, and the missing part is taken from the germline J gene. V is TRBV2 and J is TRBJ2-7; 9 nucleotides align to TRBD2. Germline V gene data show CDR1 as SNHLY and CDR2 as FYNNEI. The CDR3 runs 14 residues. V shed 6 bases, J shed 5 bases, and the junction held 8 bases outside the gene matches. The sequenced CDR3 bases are TGTGCCAGCAGGCCGGGACTAGCCTTAAACGAG. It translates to CASRPGLALNE. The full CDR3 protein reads CASRPGLALNEQYF.

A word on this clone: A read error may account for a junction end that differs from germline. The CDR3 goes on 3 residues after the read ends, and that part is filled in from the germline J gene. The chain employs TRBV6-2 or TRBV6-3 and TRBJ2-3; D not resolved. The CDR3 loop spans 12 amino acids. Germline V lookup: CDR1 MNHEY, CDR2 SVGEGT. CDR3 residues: CASSYGPETQYF. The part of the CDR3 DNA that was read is TGTGCCAGCAGTTACGGGCCAGAGACG.

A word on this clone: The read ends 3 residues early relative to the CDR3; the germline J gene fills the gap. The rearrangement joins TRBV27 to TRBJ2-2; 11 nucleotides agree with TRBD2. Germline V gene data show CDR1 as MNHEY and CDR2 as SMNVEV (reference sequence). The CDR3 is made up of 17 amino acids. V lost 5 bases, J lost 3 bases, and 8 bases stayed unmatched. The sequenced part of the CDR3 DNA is TGTGCCAGCAGTCCAGAACTAGCGGGGGTTTACACCGGGGAG. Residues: CASSPELAGVYTGE. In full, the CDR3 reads CASSPELAGVYTGELFF.

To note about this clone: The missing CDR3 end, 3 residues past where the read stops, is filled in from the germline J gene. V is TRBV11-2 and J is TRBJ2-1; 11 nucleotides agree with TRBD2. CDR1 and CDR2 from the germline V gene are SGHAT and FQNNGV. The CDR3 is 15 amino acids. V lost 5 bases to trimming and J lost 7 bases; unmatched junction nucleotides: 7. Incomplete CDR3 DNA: TGTGCCAGCAGCCCACTAGCGGGGGATGGAAATGAG. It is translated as CASSPLAGDGNE. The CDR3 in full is CASSPLAGDGNEQFF.

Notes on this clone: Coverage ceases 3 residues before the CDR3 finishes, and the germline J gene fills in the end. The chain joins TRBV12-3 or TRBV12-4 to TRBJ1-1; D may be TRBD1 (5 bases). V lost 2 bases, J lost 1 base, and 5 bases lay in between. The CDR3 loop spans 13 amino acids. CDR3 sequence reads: CASSLQGNTEAFF. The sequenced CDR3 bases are TGTGCCAGCAGTTTACAGGGGAACACTGAA.

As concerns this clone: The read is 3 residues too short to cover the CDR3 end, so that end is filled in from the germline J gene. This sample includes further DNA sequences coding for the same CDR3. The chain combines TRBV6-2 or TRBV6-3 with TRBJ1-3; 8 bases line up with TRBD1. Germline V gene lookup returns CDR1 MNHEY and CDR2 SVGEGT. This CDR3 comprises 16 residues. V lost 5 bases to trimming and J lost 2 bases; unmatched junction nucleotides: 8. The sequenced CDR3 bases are TGTGCCAGCAGTAAGGACAGGGTTAGCCCTGGAAACACC. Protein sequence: CASSKDRVSPGNT. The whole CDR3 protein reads CASSKDRVSPGNTIYF.

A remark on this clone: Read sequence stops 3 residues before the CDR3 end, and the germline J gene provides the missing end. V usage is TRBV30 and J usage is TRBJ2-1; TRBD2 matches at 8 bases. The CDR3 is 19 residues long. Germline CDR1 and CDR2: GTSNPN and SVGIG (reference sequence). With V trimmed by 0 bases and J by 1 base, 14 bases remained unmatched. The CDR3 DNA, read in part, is TGTGCCTGGAGTGTATCCCCTTTAGCGGGGACGAGATCCTACAATGAG. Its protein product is CAWSVSPLAGTRSYNE. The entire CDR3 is CAWSVSPLAGTRSYNEQFF.

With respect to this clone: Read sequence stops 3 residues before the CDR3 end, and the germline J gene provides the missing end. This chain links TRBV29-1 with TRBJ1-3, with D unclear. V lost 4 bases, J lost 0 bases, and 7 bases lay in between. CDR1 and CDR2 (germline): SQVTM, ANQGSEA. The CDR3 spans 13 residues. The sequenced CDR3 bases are TGCAGCGTTGTTTCCCTCTCTGGAAACACC. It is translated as CSVVSLSGNT. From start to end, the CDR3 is CSVVSLSGNTIYF.

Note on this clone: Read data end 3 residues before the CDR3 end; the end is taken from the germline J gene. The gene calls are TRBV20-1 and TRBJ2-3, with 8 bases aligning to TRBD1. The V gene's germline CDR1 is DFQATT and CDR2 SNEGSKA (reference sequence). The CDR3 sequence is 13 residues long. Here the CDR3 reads CSARRTGKETQYF. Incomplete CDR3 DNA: TGCAGTGCTAGGAGGACAGGGAAGGAGACG.

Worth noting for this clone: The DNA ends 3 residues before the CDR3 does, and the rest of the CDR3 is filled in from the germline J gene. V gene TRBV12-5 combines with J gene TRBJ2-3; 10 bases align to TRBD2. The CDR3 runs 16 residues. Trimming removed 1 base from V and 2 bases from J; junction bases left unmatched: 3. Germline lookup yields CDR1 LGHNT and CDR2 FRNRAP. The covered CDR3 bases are TGTGCTAGTGGTTTGGATAGCGGGGGGCTCACAGATACG. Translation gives CASGLDSGGLTDT. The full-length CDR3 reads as CASGLDSGGLTDTQYF.

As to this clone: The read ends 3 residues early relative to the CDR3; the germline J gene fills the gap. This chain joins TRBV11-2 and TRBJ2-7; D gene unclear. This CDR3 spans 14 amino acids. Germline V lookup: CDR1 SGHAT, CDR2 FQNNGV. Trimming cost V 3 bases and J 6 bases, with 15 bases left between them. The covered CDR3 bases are TGTGCCAGCAGCTTCCGTGGAGAAAAGGGCGAG. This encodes CASSFRGEKGE. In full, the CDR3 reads CASSFRGEKGEQYF.

The CDR3 bases that were read are TGTGCCAGCAGTGAACTAAGCGGAAGCTACGAG. Its protein is CASSELSGSYE. The whole CDR3 protein reads CASSELSGSYEQYF. The rearrangement uses TRBV25-1 and TRBJ2-7; maybe TRBD2 (5 bases). Read sequence stops 3 residues before the CDR3 end, and the germline J gene provides the missing end. The CDR3 runs 14 residues. In germline, CDR1 is MGHDK, CDR2 SYGVNS. The V end was cut by 2 bases, the J end by 3 bases, with 11 bases between.

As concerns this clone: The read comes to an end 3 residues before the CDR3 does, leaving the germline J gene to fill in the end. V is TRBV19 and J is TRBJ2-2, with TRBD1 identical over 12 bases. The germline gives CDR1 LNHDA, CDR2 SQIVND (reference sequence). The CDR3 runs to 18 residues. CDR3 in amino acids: CASSITRDRGLPDEKLFF. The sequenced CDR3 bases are TGTGCCAGTAGTATTACTCGGGACAGGGGGCTTCCGGATGAAAAG.

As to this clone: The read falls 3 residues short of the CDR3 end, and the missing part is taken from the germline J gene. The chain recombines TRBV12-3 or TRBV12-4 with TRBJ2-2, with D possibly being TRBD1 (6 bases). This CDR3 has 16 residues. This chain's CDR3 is CASSLALQGKGEKLFF. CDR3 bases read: TGTGCCAGCAGTTTAGCTCTCCAGGGAAAGGGGGAAAAG.

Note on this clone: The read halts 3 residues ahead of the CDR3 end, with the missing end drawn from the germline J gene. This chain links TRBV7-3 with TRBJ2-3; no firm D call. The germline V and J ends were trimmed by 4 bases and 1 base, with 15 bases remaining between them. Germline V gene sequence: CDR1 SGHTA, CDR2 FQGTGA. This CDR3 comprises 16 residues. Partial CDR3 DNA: TGTGCCAGCAGCTCCGTCCCAGGCAAGCGCACAGATACG. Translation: CASSSVPGKRTDT. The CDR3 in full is CASSSVPGKRTDTQYF.

Partial CDR3 DNA: TGCAGTGCTAGATTACAGGAAGAGACG. It codes for CSARLQEET. The complete CDR3 reads CSARLQEETQYF. The J gene is TRBJ2-3, the V gene TRBV20-1; possibly TRBD1 for D (5 bases). The read finishes 3 residues shy of the CDR3 end, and the germline J gene is used to complete it. CDR1 and CDR2 from the germline V gene are DFQATT and SNEGSKA (reference sequence). This CDR3 has 12 amino acids.

The DNA read from the CDR3 is TGTGCCAGCAGCCCCGAGGGGGGGCTCACCGGGGAG. Protein: CASSPEGGLTGE. The CDR3 in its entirety is CASSPEGGLTGELFF. The rearrangement uses TRBV5-4 and TRBJ2-2, with D perhaps TRBD2 (7 bases). The sequenced fragment ends 3 residues before the CDR3 boundary, so the rest is inferred from the germline J gene. This CDR3 has 15 amino acids. Trimming removed 4 bases from V and 4 bases from J, with 14 bases in between. Germline V gene data show CDR1 as SGHNT and CDR2 as YYREEE (reference sequence).

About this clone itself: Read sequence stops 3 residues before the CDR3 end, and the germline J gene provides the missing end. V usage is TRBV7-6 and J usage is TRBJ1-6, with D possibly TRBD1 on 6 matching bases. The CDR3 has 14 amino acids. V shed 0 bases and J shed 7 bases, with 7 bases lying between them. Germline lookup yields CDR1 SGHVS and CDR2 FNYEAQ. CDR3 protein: CASSLAGGNSPLHF. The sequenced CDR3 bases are TGTGCCAGCAGCTTAGCAGGGGGAAATTCACCC.

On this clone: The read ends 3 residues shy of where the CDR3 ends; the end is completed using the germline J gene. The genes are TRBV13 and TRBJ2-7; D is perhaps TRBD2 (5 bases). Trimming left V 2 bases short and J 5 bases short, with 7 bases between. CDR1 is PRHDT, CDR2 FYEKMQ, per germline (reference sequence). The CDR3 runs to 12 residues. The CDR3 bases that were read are TGTGCCAGCAGCTTATTCGGGGACGAG. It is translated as CASSLFGDE. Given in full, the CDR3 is CASSLFGDEQYF.

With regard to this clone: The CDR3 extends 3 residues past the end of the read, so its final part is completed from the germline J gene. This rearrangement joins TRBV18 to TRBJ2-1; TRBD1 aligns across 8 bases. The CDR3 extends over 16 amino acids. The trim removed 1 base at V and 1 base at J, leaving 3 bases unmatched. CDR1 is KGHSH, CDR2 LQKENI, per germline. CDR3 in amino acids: CASSPRTGKSYNEQFF. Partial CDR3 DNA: TGTGCCAGCTCACCACGGACAGGGAAGTCCTACAATGAG.

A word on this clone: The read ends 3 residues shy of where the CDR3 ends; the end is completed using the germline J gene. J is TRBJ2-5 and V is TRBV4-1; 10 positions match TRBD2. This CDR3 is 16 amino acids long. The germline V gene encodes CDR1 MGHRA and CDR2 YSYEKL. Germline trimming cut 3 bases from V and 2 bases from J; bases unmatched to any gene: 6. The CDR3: CASSQPGLAKQETQYF. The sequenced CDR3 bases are TGCGCCAGCAGCCAGCCGGGACTAGCGAAACAAGAGACC.

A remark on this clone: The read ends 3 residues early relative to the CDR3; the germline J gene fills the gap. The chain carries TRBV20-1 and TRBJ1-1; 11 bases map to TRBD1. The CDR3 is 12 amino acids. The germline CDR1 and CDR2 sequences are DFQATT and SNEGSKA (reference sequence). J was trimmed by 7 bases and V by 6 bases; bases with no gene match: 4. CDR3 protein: CSAEGQGVEAFF. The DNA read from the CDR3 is TGCAGTGCCGAGGGACAGGGGGTTGAA.

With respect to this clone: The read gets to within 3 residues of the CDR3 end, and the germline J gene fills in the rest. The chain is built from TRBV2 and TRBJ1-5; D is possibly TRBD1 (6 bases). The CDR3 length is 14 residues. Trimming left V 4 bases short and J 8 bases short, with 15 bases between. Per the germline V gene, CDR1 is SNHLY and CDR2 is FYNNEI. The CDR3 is CASSVRQGMEPQHF. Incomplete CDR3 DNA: TGTGCCAGCAGTGTGAGGCAGGGGATGGAGCCC.

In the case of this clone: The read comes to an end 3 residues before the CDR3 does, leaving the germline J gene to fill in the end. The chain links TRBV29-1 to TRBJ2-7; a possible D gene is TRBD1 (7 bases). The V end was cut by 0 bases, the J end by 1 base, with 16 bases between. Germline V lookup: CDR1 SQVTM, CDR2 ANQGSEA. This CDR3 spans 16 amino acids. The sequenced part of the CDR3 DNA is TGCAGCGTTGAAGATAGTGGGGGGACAGCATCCTACGAG. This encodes CSVEDSGGTASYE. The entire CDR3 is CSVEDSGGTASYEQYF.

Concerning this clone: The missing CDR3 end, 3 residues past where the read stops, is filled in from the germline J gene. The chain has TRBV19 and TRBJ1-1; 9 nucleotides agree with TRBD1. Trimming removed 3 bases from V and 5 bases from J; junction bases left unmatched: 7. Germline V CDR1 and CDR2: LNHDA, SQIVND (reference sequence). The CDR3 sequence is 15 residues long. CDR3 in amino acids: CASSISRQGDTEAFF. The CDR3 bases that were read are TGTGCCAGTAGTATTTCGAGACAGGGGGATACTGAA.

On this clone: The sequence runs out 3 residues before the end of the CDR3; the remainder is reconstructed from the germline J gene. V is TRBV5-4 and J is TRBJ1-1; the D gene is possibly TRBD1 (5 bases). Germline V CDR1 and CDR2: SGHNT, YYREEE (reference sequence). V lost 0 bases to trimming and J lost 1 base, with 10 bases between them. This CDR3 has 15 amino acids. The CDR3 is CASSLDRSWNTEAFF. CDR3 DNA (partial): TGTGCCAGCAGCTTGGACAGGTCCTGGAACACTGAA.

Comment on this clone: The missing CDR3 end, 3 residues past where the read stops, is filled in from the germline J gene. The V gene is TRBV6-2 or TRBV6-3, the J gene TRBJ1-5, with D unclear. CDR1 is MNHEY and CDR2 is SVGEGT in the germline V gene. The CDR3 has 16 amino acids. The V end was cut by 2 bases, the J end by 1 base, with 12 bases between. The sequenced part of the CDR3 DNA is TGTGCCAGCAGTTACGTAGCTTCCCTGAGCAATCAGCCC. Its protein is CASSYVASLSNQP. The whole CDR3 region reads CASSYVASLSNQPQHF.